Listed here are 12 T cell receptor beta chains from one sample, sequenced in a study of blood T cell repertoires in COVID-19. Repertoires were generated with immunoSEQ multiplex PCR, while TCRdb's copy carries only in-frame clones and drops some. Of about 210,000 clones listed, around 90% were seen once; the top ten hold 1.4% to 1.5%. The sample consisted of peripheral blood. The receptor set was obtained from a man younger than 35 with active or convalescent COVID-19.

The chain carries TRBV27 and TRBJ2-7; D is perhaps TRBD1 (6 bases). Trimming shortened V by 7 bases and J by 3 bases, and 10 bases separated the two germline ends. CDR1 MNHEY and CDR2 SMNVEV come from the germline V gene (reference sequence). The CDR3 extends over 12 amino acids. In DNA form, the CDR3 reads TGTGCCAGCACAACACAGGGCTACGAGCAGTACTTC. The encoded protein is CASTTQGYEQYF.

V is TRBV5-1 and J is TRBJ1-1; D is unresolved. The length of the CDR3 is 13 residues. V shed 0 bases and J shed 2 bases, with 5 bases lying between them. Germline CDR1 SGHRS, CDR2 YFSETQ. CDR3: CASSLAQNTEAFF. Written as DNA, the CDR3 is TGCGCCAGCAGCTTGGCCCAAAACACTGAAGCTTTCTTT.

This chain's CDR3 is CASSFPTSVSSYNEQFF. The CDR3 coding sequence is TGTGCCAGCAGCTTCCCGACTAGCGTTAGCTCCTACAATGAGCAGTTCTTC. The J gene is TRBJ2-1, the V gene TRBV7-8, with TRBD2 identical over 8 bases. The CDR3 length is 17 residues. V lost 3 bases and J lost 0; bases outside the gene matches: 7. Germline V gene lookup returns CDR1 SGHVS and CDR2 FQNEAQ.

The CDR3 DNA follows: TGTGCCAGCAGCCTCGACAGGGGTCGAGATGAGCAGTTCTTC. Translating gives CASSLDRGRDEQFF. V gene TRBV6-5 combines with J gene TRBJ2-1; 8 nucleotides line up with TRBD1. Per the germline V gene, CDR1 is MNHEY and CDR2 is SVGAGI. This CDR3 region has 14 residues. V was pared by 6 bases and J by 8 bases, with 9 bases of the junction left unmatched.

The gene calls are TRBV27 and TRBJ2-3; D perhaps matches TRBD2 (5 bases). V was clipped by 2 bases and J by 2 bases, with 11 bases between them. Germline values: CDR1 MNHEY, CDR2 SMNVEV (reference sequence). This CDR3 contains 15 residues. The CDR3 here is CASSLRRAPTDTQYF. CDR3 coding DNA: TGTGCCAGCAGTTTACGGCGGGCCCCCACAGATACGCAGTATTTT.

This chain links TRBV9 with TRBJ2-2; 7 bases are a match to TRBD1. The CDR3 is made up of 14 amino acids. Germline values: CDR1 SGDLS, CDR2 YYNGEE. Losses at the gene ends were 3 bases for V and 5 bases for J; bases not matched to a gene: 4. CDR3 in amino acids: CASSAGTVTGELFF. As DNA, the CDR3 is TGTGCCAGCAGCGCGGGGACAGTTACCGGGGAGCTGTTTTTT.

This chain uses TRBV3-1 (or the pseudogene TRBV3-2) with TRBJ2-3, with a tentative D call TRBD1 (6 bases). The CDR3 has 13 residues. The V and J ends lost 1 base and 7 bases respectively, with 9 bases between them. Germline-derived CDR1 and CDR2 are LGHDT and YNNKEL (reference sequence). The DNA of the CDR3 is TGTGCCAGCAGCCAAGGGGGACATTATACGCAGTATTTT. Translating gives CASSQGGHYTQYF.

The CDR3 coding sequence is TGTGCCAGCGACCGGGCAGGGGAGAAGTGGCAGCCCCAGCATTTT. It yields the protein CASDRAGEKWQPQHF. This chain links TRBV2 with TRBJ1-5, with D perhaps matching TRBD1 (6 bases). Per the germline V gene, CDR1 is SNHLY and CDR2 is FYNNEI. Between the trimmed V and J ends, which lost 8 bases and 7 bases, there was a span of 21 bases. The CDR3 loop spans 15 amino acids. The whole variable domain, filled in from reference TRBV2 and TRBJ1-5, reads EPEVTQTPSHQVTQMGQEVILRCVPISNHLYFYWYRQILGQKVEFLVSFYNNEISEKSEIFDDQFSVERPDGSNFTLKIRSTKLEDSAMYFCASDRAGEKWQPQHFGDGTRLSIL.

In regard to this clone: The sample has other DNA sequences that encode this CDR3 too. J is TRBJ2-7 and V is TRBV3-1 (or the pseudogene TRBV3-2); 8 bases fit TRBD1. Trimming cost V 4 bases and J 3 bases; bases outside gene matches: 5. Germline CDR1 reads LGHDT; CDR2 reads YNNKEL (reference sequence). The CDR3 is made up of 14 amino acids. The CDR3 bases are TGTGCCAGCAGCCCCAGGACAGGGATCTACGAGCAGTACTTC. It yields the protein CASSPRTGIYEQYF.

The chain carries TRBV19 and TRBJ2-3; 12 bases match TRBD2. The CDR3 spans 16 residues. Trimming took 5 bases from V and 4 from J; bases not matched to a gene: 7. CDR1 and CDR2 from the germline V gene are LNHDA and SQIVND (reference sequence). The CDR3 is CASSLRLAGAPDTQYF. The CDR3 nucleotides are TGTGCCAGTAGTCTCCGACTAGCGGGAGCGCCAGATACGCAGTATTTT. The complete variable domain, with remaining parts taken from reference TRBV19 and TRBJ2-3, reads DGGITQSPKYLFRKEGQNVTLSCEQNLNHDAMYWYRQDPGQGLRLIYYSQIVNDFQKGDIAEGYSVSREKKESFPLTVTSAQKNPTAFYLCASSLRLAGAPDTQYFGPGTRLTVL.

This chain links TRBV7-8 with TRBJ2-7; possibly TRBD1 for D (6 bases). Per germline, CDR1 SGHVS and CDR2 FQNEAQ. The CDR3 has 15 amino acids. V was cut by 1 base and J by 2 bases, with 12 bases left in between. CDR3 DNA: TGTGCCAGCAGCTTAGATAAGGGACAAACCTACGAGCAGTACTTC. Translated: CASSLDKGQTYEQYF. Filled out from reference TRBV7-8 and TRBJ2-7, the complete variable domain reads GAGVSQSPRYKVAKRGQDVALRCDPISGHVSLFWYQQALGQGPEFLTYFQNEAQLDKSGLPSDRFFAERPEGSVSTLKIQRTQQEDSAVYLCASSLDKGQTYEQYFGPGTRLTVT.

The chain joins TRBV7-2 to TRBJ1-3, with D perhaps TRBD1 (6 bases). CDR1 is SGHTA, CDR2 FQGNSA, per germline. Trimming removed 5 bases at V and 7 bases at J, with 12 bases between. This CDR3 is built from 13 residues. The CDR3 DNA follows: TGTGCCAGCAGCCCTCCAGGGGAGAACACCATATATTTT. Encoded protein: CASSPPGENTIYF.